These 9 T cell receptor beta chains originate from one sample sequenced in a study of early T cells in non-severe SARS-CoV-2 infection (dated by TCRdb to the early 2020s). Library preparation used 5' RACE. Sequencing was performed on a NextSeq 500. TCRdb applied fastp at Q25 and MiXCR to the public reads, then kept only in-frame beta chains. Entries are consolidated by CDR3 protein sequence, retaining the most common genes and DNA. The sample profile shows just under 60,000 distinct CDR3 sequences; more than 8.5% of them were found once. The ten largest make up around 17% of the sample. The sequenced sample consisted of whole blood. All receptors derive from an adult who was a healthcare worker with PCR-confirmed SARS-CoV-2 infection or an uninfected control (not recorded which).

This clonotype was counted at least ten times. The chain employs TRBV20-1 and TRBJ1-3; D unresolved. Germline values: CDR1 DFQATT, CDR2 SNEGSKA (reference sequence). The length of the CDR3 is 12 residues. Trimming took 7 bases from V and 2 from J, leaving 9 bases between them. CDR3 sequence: CSVWATGNTIYF. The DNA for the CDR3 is TGCAGTGTTTGGGCTACTGGAAACACCATATATTTT.

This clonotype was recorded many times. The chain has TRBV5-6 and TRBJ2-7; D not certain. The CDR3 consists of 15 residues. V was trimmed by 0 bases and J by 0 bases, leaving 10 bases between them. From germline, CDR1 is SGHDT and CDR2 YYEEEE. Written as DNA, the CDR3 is TGTGCCAGCAGCTTGGCCGCCCAAATCTCCTACGAGCAGTACTTC. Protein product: CASSLAAQISYEQYF.

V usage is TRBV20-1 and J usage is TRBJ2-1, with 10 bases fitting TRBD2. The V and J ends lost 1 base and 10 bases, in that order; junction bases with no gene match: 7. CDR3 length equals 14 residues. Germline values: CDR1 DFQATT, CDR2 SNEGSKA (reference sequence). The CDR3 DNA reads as TGCAGTGCTAGAGTGTTAGCGGGAGGATGGGAGCAGTTCTTC. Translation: CSARVLAGGWEQFF.

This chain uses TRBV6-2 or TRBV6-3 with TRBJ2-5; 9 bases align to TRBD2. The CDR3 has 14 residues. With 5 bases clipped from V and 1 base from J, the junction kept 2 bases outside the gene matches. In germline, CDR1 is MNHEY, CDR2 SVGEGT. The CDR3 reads CASSGLASQETQYF. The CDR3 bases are TGTGCCAGCAGTGGACTAGCGAGCCAAGAGACCCAGTACTTC.

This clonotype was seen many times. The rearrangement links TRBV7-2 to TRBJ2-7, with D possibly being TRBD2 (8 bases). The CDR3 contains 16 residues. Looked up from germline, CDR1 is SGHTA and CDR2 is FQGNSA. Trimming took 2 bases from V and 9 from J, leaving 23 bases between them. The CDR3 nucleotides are TGTGCCAGCAGCTTACCGGGGGGGACAGACCCTGTTGTGCAGTACTTC. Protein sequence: CASSLPGGTDPVVQYF.

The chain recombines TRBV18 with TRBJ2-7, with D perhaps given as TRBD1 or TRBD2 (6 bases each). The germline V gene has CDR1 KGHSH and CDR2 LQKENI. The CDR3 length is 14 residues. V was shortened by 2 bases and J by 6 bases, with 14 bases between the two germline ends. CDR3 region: CASSPENRDFEQYF. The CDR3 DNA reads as TGTGCCAGCTCACCAGAGAACAGGGACTTCGAGCAGTACTTC. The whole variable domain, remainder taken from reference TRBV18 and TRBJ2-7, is NAGVMQNPRHLVRRRGQEARLRCSPMKGHSHVYWYRQLPEEGLKFMVYLQKENIIDESGMPKERFSAEFPKEGPSILRIQQVVRGDSAAYFCASSPENRDFEQYFGPGTRLTVT.

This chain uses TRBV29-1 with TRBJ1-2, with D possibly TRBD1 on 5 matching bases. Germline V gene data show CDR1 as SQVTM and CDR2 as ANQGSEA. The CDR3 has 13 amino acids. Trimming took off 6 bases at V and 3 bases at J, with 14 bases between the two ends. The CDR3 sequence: CSVSPGRDYGYTF. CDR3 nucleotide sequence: TGCAGCGTCTCCCCGGGCAGGGACTATGGCTACACCTTC.

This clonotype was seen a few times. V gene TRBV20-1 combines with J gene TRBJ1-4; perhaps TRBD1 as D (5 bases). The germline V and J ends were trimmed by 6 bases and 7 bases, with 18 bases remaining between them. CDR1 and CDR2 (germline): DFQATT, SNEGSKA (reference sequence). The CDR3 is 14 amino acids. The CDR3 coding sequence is TGCAGTGCCACATCGCAGGGCCTAGGTGAAAAACTGTTTTTT. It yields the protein CSATSQGLGEKLFF.

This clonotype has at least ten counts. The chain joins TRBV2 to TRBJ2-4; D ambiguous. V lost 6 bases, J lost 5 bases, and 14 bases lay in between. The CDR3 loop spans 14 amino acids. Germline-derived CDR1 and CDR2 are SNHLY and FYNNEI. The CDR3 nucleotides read TGTGCCAGCAGAGGTTCACGTTTGCAAAACATTCAGTACTTC. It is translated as CASRGSRLQNIQYF.